The source of this T cell receptor beta chain is a study of T cell changes during pregnancy in multiple sclerosis (dated by TCRdb to between 2018 and 2021). For the wider study: In women with multiple sclerosis, the researchers looked at how the T cell repertoire shifted as pregnancy progressed.

Library method: the immunoSEQ multiplex PCR assay. Here the immuneACCESS table is served through TCRdb, limited to in-frame sequences with V and J called. Missing clones are a known gap in these copies; in checked studies unresolved V genes cover under half, and the rest lacks a known reason. This sample gives roughly 64,000 clones in total; roughly 87% of them show up just once. Of the sample, over 5% falls within the top ten clones. V is pared back by 4 bases and J by 5 bases, with 9 bases lying between the germline termini. Sequences SGHDT (CDR1) and YYEEEE (CDR2) are obtained from the germline V gene. Taken from cysteine to phenylalanine, the CDR3 has 12 residues. Just the 36-base CDR3 DNA is kept, in frame starting at base 1. To note about this clone: Its antigen is not yet known. Within one base of it there is no much larger clone, and no base qualities were kept. Distinct nucleotide sequences in the sample also encode this CDR3.

The V gene is TRBV5-6 and the J gene is TRBJ2-5; the D gene is possibly TRBD1, with 5 bases matching. The source of this sequence is a female donor in good health, enrolled as a control in a pregnancy study. The sequencing here drew on peripheral blood, taken in the third trimester of pregnancy. The DNA sequence is as follows: TGTGCCAGCAGCCTCAGGGTGGAGACCCAGTACTTC. This encodes CASSLRVETQYF.